The T cell receptor beta chain under discussion was sequenced for a study of technical replicates of blood from a few donors. The CDR3 extends over 13 amino acids. V lost 7 bases and J lost 3; bases outside the gene matches: 2. Germline V lookup: CDR1 SGHDT, CDR2 YYEEEE. Clones were read by immunoSEQ multiplex PCR, and TCRdb kept only the in-frame ones, dropping some. Altogether about 70,000 clones are present, about 96% being singletons, with the ten largest covering 0.2% to 0.25%. The chain links TRBV5-6 to TRBJ2-3; 10 bases match TRBD1. The receptor's source is a human donor in good health. Sequenced sample: T cells isolated from PBMCs. DNA for the CDR3: TGTGCCAGCGTGGGACAGGGGACAGATACGCAGTATTTT. This codes for CASVGQGTDTQYF.